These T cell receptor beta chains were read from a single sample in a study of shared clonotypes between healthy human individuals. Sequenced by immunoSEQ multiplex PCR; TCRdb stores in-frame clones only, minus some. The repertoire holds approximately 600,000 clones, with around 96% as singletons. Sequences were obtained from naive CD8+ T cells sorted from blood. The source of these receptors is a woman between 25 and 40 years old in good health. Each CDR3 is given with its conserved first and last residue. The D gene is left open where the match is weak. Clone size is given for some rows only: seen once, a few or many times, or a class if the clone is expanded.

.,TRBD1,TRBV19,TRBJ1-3,TGTGCCAGCAGACCCCGGACAGGCCGAAACACCATATATTTT,CASRPRTGRNTIYF
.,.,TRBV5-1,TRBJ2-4,TGCGCCAGCAGCCCCGGCGAGAGATTAGCCAAAAACATTCAGTACTTC,CASSPGERLAKNIQYF
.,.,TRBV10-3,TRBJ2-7,TGTGCCATCAGTGACCTAGATCGGGACGAGCAGTACTTC,CAISDLDRDEQYF
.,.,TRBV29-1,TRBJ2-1,TGCAGCGTTGTGTCGAATGAGCAGTTCTTC,CSVVSNEQFF
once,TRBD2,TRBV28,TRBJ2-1,TGTGCCAGCAGTTTTGGCCAGCGGGGGCACAATGAGCAGTTCTTC,CASSFGQRGHNEQFF
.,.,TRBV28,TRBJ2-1,TGTGCCAGCACGGAGGTTAGCGATTACAATGAGCAGTTCTTC,CASTEVSDYNEQFF
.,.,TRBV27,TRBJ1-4,TGTGCCAGCAGTTTTACCTGGGAAAGTATCCATGAAAAACTGTTTTTT,CASSFTWESIHEKLFF
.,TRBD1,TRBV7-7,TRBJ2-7,TGTGCCAGCAGCCCCCGAATGACAGGGGTTGAGCAGTACTTC,CASSPRMTGVEQYF
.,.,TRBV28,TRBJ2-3,TGTGCCAGCAGTCCGGGGAGACAGGCTGGAAAGGTGTACAGCACAGATACGCAGTATTTT,CASSPGRQAGKVYSTDTQYF
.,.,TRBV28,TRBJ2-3,TGTGCCAGCAGTTTATCGGGCTCTTCTACAGATACGCAGTATTTT,CASSLSGSSTDTQYF
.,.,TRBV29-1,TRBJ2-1,TGCAGCGTTGAAGAGGCGGTGGGGGGCTCCTACAATGAGCAGTTCTTC,CSVEEAVGGSYNEQFF
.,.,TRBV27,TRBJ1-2,TGTGCCAGCAGTTTTTTAAGCGACGATACTAACTATGGCTACACCTTC,CASSFLSDDTNYGYTF
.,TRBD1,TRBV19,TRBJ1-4,TGTGCCAGTAGCCCGGGACAGGGCTATCGACTGTTTAATGAAAAACTGTTTTTT,CASSPGQGYRLFNEKLFF
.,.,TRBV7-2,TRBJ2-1,TGTGCCAGCAGCTTAGCAGTATTGGGTGAGCAGTTCTTC,CASSLAVLGEQFF
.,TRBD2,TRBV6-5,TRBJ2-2,TGTGCCAGCCATGGCGGGAGAAGGTTTACCGGGGAGCTGTTTTTT,CASHGGRRFTGELFF
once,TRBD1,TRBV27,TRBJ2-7,TGTGCCAGCAGTTACCGCGACAGGGAGTACGAGCAGTACTTC,CASSYRDREYEQYF
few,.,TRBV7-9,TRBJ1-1,TGTGCCAGCAGCTACGGGGTTGAAGCTTTCTTT,CASSYGVEAFF
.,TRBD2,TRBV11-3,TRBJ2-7,TGTGCCAGCAGCGAGGGACTAGCGGGCGAGCAGTACTTC,CASSEGLAGEQYF
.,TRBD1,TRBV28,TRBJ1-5,TGTGCCAGCAGGAATCCCCGGACAGGGGGCAGGCAGCCCCAGCATTTT,CASRNPRTGGRQPQHF
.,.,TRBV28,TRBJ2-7,TGTGCCAGCAGTCTCAGTCTTGACTACGAGCAGTACTTC,CASSLSLDYEQYF
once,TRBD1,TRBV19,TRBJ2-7,TGTGCCAGTAGCTACAGGGGCTCCTACGAGCAGTACTTC,CASSYRGSYEQYF
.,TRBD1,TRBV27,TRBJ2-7,TGTGCCAGCAGTTTTGCAGGGGGCAACGAGCAGTACTTC,CASSFAGGNEQYF
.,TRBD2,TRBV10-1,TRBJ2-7,TGCGCCAGCAGTCCGGGACTACTCTACGAGCAGTACTTC,CASSPGLLYEQYF
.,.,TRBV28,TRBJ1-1,TGTGCCAGCAGTTTTTGGTCTCGGGGGCAAGCTTTCTTT,CASSFWSRGQAFF
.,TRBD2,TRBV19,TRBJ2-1,TGTGCCAGTAGTATAGGAGCGGGAGGGCATGAGCAGTTCTTC,CASSIGAGGHEQFF
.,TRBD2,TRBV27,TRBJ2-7,TGTGCCAGCAGTCCACAAGGGGACTACATCTACGAGCAGTACTTC,CASSPQGDYIYEQYF
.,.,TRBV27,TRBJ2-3,TGTGCCAGCAGTGAAAGGTCCTCTGGCACAGATACGCAGTATTTT,CASSERSSGTDTQYF
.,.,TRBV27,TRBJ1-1,TGTGCCAGCAGTCCAGGGGCGTCGAACACTGAAGCTTTCTTT,CASSPGASNTEAFF
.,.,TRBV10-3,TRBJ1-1,TGTGCCATCAGTGCATCGAGACACCACTACACTGAAGCTTTCTTT,CAISASRHHYTEAFF
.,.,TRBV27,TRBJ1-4,TGTGCCAGAAAATCCTGTGGAACAGCGACCAAGGCTAATGAAAAACTGTTTTTT,CARKSCGTATKANEKLFF
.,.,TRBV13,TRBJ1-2,TGTGCCAGCAGCTTAGTCACAGGGTCAGATGGCTACACCTTC,CASSLVTGSDGYTF
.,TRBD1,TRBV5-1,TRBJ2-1,TGCGCCAGCAGCGCGGATTTCGGGACAGGTCTTGTCAATGAGCAGTTCTTC,CASSADFGTGLVNEQFF
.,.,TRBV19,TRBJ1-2,TGTGCCAGTACCGCACCCTTTGAAGTGTCACGGGCTAACTATGGCTACACCTTC,CASTAPFEVSRANYGYTF
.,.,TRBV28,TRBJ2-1,TGTGCCAGCAGCCCCCTCCCTCTCAATGAGCAGTTCTTC,CASSPLPLNEQFF
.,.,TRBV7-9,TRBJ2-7,TGTGCCAGCAGCCCCCCCGGTATAGGGAACGCCTACGAGCAGTACTTC,CASSPPGIGNAYEQYF
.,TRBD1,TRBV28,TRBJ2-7,TGTGCCAGTCGGGGCGGGGGACAGGGCCACGAGCAGTACTTC,CASRGGGQGHEQYF
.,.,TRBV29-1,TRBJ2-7,TGCAGCGTCCAATCTGGCAGGGAGGCTCCCTACGAGCAGTACTTC,CSVQSGREAPYEQYF
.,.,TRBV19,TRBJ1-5,TGTGCCAGTAGGCCCCAGGGTTTTGACAATCAGCCCCAGCATTTT,CASRPQGFDNQPQHF
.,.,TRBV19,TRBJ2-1,TGTGCCAGTAGTATAGATGGCGGAACCTCCTACAATGAGCAGTTCTTC,CASSIDGGTSYNEQFF
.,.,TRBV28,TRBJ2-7,TGTGCCAGCAGTTTGTCTAGCCGCGCCTACGAGCAGTACTTC,CASSLSSRAYEQYF
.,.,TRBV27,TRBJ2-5,TGTGCCAGCAGTTTGGGTTTTCCTCCCGAGGAGACCCAGTACTTC,CASSLGFPPEETQYF
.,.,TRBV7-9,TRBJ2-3,TGTGCCAGCAGCTTATCGTCTAGCACAGATACGCAGTATTTT,CASSLSSSTDTQYF
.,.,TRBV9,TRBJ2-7,TGTGCCAGCAGCGTGGGCGGGCAGAGCTCCTACGAGCAGTACTTC,CASSVGGQSSYEQYF
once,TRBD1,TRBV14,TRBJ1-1,TGTGCCAGCAGCCAAGATCTTTTGGACAGGGTCTCAGTGAACACTGAAGCTTTCTTT,CASSQDLLDRVSVNTEAFF
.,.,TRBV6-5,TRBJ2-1,TGTGCCAGTAAACAAGGAATCTACAATGAGCAGTTCTTC,CASKQGIYNEQFF
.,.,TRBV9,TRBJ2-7,TGTGCCAGCAGCGTATCAGGGGCCAACGAGCAGTACTTC,CASSVSGANEQYF
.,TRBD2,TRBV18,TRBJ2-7,TGTGCCAGCTCAGCGGGGACTAGCGAATACGAGCAGTACTTC,CASSAGTSEYEQYF
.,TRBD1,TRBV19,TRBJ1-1,TGTGCCAGTAGTCCCAAGGACAGGGCCAACACTGAAGCTTTCTTT,CASSPKDRANTEAFF
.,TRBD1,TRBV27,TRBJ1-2,TGTGCCAGCAGTTTGTCCGGGACAGGGTCAGGCTACACCTTC,CASSLSGTGSGYTF
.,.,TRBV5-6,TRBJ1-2,TGTGCCAGCAGCTTGGTTGGGGACAAGAGCTTTTATGGCTACACCTTC,CASSLVGDKSFYGYTF
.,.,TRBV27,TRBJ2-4,TGTGCCAGCAGTCCACAGGGGGAGGGAGCCAAAAACATTCAGTACTTC,CASSPQGEGAKNIQYF
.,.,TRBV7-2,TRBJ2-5,TGTGCCAGCAGCTTAGAAAGTGAGGAGGAGACCCAGTACTTC,CASSLESEEETQYF
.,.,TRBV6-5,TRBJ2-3,TGTGCCAGCAGTTACGTGGGCAATGCAGATACGCAGTATTTT,CASSYVGNADTQYF
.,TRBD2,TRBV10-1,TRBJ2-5,TGCGCCAGCAGAGCCGGGACTAGCTTAGGAGAGACCCAGTACTTC,CASRAGTSLGETQYF
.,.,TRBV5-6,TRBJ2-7,TGTGCCAGCAGCTTGGCCCCCCAGGGTCCCTACTACGAGCAGTACTTC,CASSLAPQGPYYEQYF
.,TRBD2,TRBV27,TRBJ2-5,TGTGCCAGCAGTGTAACTAGCGTACAAGAGACCCAGTACTTC,CASSVTSVQETQYF
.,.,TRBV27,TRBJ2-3,TGTGCCAGCAGTTTAAGTGGCGCCCTCACAGATACGCAGTATTTT,CASSLSGALTDTQYF
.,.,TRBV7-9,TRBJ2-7,TGTGCCAGCAGCCCCAGAGAGGCAGTCATACCGTCCGAGCAGTACTTC,CASSPREAVIPSEQYF
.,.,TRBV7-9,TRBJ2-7,TGTGCCAGCAGCTACACGGAGGAGCAGTACTTC,CASSYTEEQYF
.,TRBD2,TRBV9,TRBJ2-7,TGTGCCATCAGCGTAGGACTAGCGGAAACCTACGAGCAGTACTTC,CAISVGLAETYEQYF